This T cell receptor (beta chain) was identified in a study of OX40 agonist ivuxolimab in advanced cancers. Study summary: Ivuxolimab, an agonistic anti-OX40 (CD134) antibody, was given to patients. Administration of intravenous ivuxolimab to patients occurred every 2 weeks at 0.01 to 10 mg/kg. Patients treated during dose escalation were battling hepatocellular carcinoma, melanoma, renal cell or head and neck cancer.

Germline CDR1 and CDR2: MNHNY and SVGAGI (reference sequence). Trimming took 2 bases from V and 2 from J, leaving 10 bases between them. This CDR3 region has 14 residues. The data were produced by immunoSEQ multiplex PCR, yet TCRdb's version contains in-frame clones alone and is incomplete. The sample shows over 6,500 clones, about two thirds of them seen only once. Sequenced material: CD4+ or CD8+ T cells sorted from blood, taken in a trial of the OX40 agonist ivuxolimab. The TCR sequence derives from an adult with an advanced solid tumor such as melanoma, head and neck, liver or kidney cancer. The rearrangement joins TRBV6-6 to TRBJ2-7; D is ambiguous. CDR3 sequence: CASSYGLGPYEQYF. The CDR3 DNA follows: TGTGCCAGCAGTTACGGGTTAGGACCCTACGAGCAGTACTTC.